These 7 T cell receptor beta chains were all obtained from the same sample, sequenced in a study of T cell responses to AZD1222 COVID-19 vaccine. TCRdb's table, derived via immunoSEQ multiplex PCR, lists solely in-frame clones and lacks some. The sample lists roughly 190,000 clones, approximately 91% seen once, with 0.99% in the top ten. Sequencing was performed on peripheral blood, taken on day 0 of AZD1222 vaccination. These receptors were taken from an adult in good health.

This chain links TRBV9 with TRBJ2-7; 10 bases agree with TRBD1. Trimming cost V 4 bases and J 4 bases; bases outside gene matches: 8. From germline, CDR1 is SGDLS and CDR2 YYNGEE. This CDR3 has 15 residues. The CDR3 here is CASSPGGQGGYEQYF. The CDR3 DNA is TGTGCCAGCAGCCCGGGAGGACAGGGGGGTTACGAGCAGTACTTC.

J is TRBJ2-7 and V is TRBV9; D is undetermined. Trimming removed 1 base from V and 3 bases from J, with 14 bases in between. The germline gives CDR1 SGDLS, CDR2 YYNGEE. CDR3 length: 15 amino acids. The CDR3 DNA sequence: TGTGCCAGCAGCGTAAGGCCCCTTGTAGGCTACGAGCAGTACTTC. The encoded protein is CASSVRPLVGYEQYF. Together with reference TRBV9 and TRBJ2-7, the CDR3 gives the full variable domain: DSGVTQTPKHLITATGQRVTLRCSPRSGDLSVYWYQQSLDQGLQFLIQYYNGEERAKGNILERFSAQQFPDLHSELNLSSLELGDSALYFCASSVRPLVGYEQYFGPGTRLTVT.

The CDR3 sequence: CASSEGDRGYEQYF. Written as DNA, the CDR3 is TGTGCCAGCAGTGAGGGGGACAGGGGCTACGAGCAGTACTTC. This chain links TRBV25-1 with TRBJ2-7, with 10 bases lining up with TRBD1. J was trimmed by 3 bases and V by 3 bases; bases with no gene match: 2. Looked up from germline, CDR1 is MGHDK and CDR2 is SYGVNS. The CDR3 runs 14 residues.

The chain employs TRBV7-8 and TRBJ2-5, with unresolved D. The CDR3 totals 14 residues. Trimming stripped 5 bases from V and 2 bases from J, with 12 bases between. Germline CDR1 and CDR2: SGHVS and FQNEAQ. CDR3 in amino acids: CASSPNVGQETQYF. CDR3 coding DNA: TGTGCCAGCAGCCCCAATGTCGGACAAGAGACCCAGTACTTC.

The chain combines TRBV20-1 with TRBJ2-7; possibly TRBD2 for D (6 bases). The V end was cut by 3 bases, the J end by 3 bases, with 12 bases between. The CDR3 has 13 amino acids. Germline CDR1 is DFQATT and CDR2 is SNEGSKA (reference sequence). The CDR3 reads CSASLEGSYEQYF. CDR3 bases: TGCAGTGCTAGTTTGGAGGGGAGCTACGAGCAGTACTTC.

The chain recombines TRBV11-2 with TRBJ1-1; 7 nucleotides align to TRBD1. The V segment lost 6 bases and the J segment 7 bases; nucleotides outside the gene matches: 8. The germline V gene has CDR1 SGHAT and CDR2 FQNNGV. This CDR3 has 13 residues. DNA for the CDR3: TGTGCCAGCAGGCCTGACAGGGAGGGTGAAGCTTTCTTT. Amino acid sequence: CASRPDREGEAFF.

This chain's CDR3 is CASSHGGETQYF. CDR3 bases: TGTGCCAGCAGCCACGGGGGGGAGACCCAGTACTTC. V and J are TRBV3-1 (or the pseudogene TRBV3-2) and TRBJ2-5, with 7 bases aligning to TRBD2. Looked up from germline, CDR1 is LGHDT and CDR2 is YNNKEL (reference sequence). J lost 5 bases, V lost 3 bases, and 0 bases had no gene match. The CDR3 covers 12 residues.